These 15 T cell receptor beta chains share one sample of origin, sequenced in a study of shared clonotypes between healthy human individuals. The assay was immunoSEQ multiplex PCR, and TCRdb's table has in-frame clones only and misses some. In the table there are hundreds of thousands of clones, 95% to 98% of which are singletons. Terminally differentiated effector memory CD45RA+ cells were left out of the naive CD8 fraction, which was CD45RO-negative and positively selected for CCR7. The sample comprised naive CD8+ T cells sorted from blood. These receptors were obtained from a man aged 25-45 years in good health.

V gene TRBV27 combines with J gene TRBJ2-7; D may match TRBD1 or TRBD2 (5 bases each). CDR1 is MNHEY, CDR2 SMNVEV, per germline (reference sequence). Trimming removed 0 bases from V and 4 bases from J, with 10 bases in between. This CDR3 contains 14 residues. This chain's CDR3 is CASSLSGRIYEQYF. DNA of the CDR3: TGTGCCAGCAGTTTATCGGGACGGATTTACGAGCAGTACTTC.

The chain has TRBV27 and TRBJ2-1, with D tentatively TRBD2 (6 bases). The CDR3 covers 16 residues. Germline-derived CDR1 and CDR2 are MNHEY and SMNVEV (reference sequence). The ends were cut back, 0 bases at V and 2 bases at J, with 11 bases in the middle. CDR3 sequence (DNA): TGTGCCAGCAGTTTATCAGGGCGGGAAGCCTACAATGAGCAGTTCTTC. This gives the protein CASSLSGREAYNEQFF.

The chain uses TRBV13 and TRBJ1-2; 8 bases align to TRBD1. The V gene's germline CDR1 is PRHDT and CDR2 FYEKMQ (reference sequence). Losses at the gene ends were 5 bases for V and 2 bases for J; bases not matched to a gene: 10. This CDR3 has 16 amino acids. The chain's CDR3 is CASSPEYRGDNYGYTF. CDR3 DNA sequence: TGTGCCAGCAGCCCCGAATACAGGGGGGACAACTATGGCTACACCTTC.

The chain joins TRBV4-1 to TRBJ2-7, with D possibly TRBD1 on 6 matching bases. Between the trimmed V and J ends, which lost 5 bases and 2 bases, there was a span of 16 bases. The germline gives CDR1 MGHRA, CDR2 YSYEKL. This CDR3 region has 15 residues. The CDR3 spells CASSYTGTNTYEQYF. CDR3 nucleotides: TGCGCCAGCAGCTACACCGGGACAAATACCTACGAGCAGTACTTC.

V usage is TRBV30 and J usage is TRBJ1-1; D unresolved. This CDR3 is built from 12 residues. CDR1 and CDR2 from the germline V gene are GTSNPN and SVGIG (reference sequence). Trimming removed 2 bases at V and 2 bases at J, with 6 bases between. For the CDR3, the DNA is TGTGCCTGGAGTTCTGATAACACTGAAGCTTTCTTT. It yields the protein CAWSSDNTEAFF.

The genes are TRBV5-5 and TRBJ1-2; D ambiguous. The V gene's germline CDR1 is SGHKS and CDR2 YYEKEE (reference sequence). This CDR3 comprises 15 residues. Trimming took off 1 base at V and 6 bases at J, with 16 bases between the two ends. The CDR3 region has the DNA TGTGCCAGCAGCTTGTACGACATTTCGGTCCATGGCTACACCTTC. The encoded protein is CASSLYDISVHGYTF.

The rearrangement links TRBV4-3 to TRBJ2-2; 7 bases are shared with TRBD2. Losses at the gene ends were 0 bases for V and 6 bases for J; bases not matched to a gene: 4. Germline loops: CDR1 LGHNA, CDR2 YSLEER. The CDR3 is 15 amino acids. Here the CDR3 DNA reads TGCGCCAGCAGCCAAGACGGGAGGATCCCCGGGGAGCTGTTTTTT. Encoded protein: CASSQDGRIPGELFF.

CDR3 in amino acids: CASSVAGQGAVEQYF. The CDR3 bases are TGTGCCAGCAGCGTAGCTGGGCAGGGGGCGGTCGAGCAGTACTTC. This rearrangement joins TRBV9 to TRBJ2-7; 8 bases agree with TRBD1. The length of the CDR3 is 15 residues. V was pared by 0 bases and J by 6 bases, with 8 bases of the junction left unmatched. Germline V gene sequence: CDR1 SGDLS, CDR2 YYNGEE.

This clone was seen once. CDR3 sequence: CASSTWTGSGEKLFF. CDR3 bases: TGTGCCAGCAGTACATGGACAGGCTCGGGGGAAAAACTGTTTTTT. This chain uses TRBV6-5 with TRBJ1-4; 7 positions agree with TRBD1. The CDR3 totals 15 residues. Germline V CDR1 and CDR2: MNHEY, SVGAGI. Germline trimming cut 5 bases from V and 8 bases from J; bases unmatched to any gene: 11.

The chain carries TRBV4-1 and TRBJ2-1; 10 nucleotides align to TRBD1. In germline, CDR1 is MGHRA, CDR2 YSYEKL. This CDR3 comprises 15 residues. Germline trimming cut 1 base from V and 4 bases from J; bases unmatched to any gene: 1. The CDR3, as DNA: TGCGCCAGCAGCCAAGGGGACAGGGGTTACAATGAGCAGTTCTTC. Its translation: CASSQGDRGYNEQFF.

The chain combines TRBV10-1 with TRBJ2-3, with 14 bases aligning to TRBD2. Germline loops: CDR1 WNHNN, CDR2 SYGVQD (reference sequence). J was trimmed by 5 bases and V by 4 bases; bases with no gene match: 5. The CDR3 is made up of 16 amino acids. The CDR3 DNA reads TGCGCCAGCAGTGCGCGACTAGCGGGAGGGCAAGATACGCAGTATTTT. Amino acid sequence: CASSARLAGGQDTQYF.

This rearrangement joins TRBV5-6 to TRBJ2-5; D is uncertain. V was trimmed by 0 bases and J by 11 bases, leaving 14 bases between them. This CDR3 has 13 residues. Germline V CDR1 and CDR2: SGHDT, YYEEEE. The CDR3 nucleotides are TGTGCCAGCAGCTTGGTAGGTGACGGACGGCAGTACTTC. Residues: CASSLVGDGRQYF.

The chain is built from TRBV11-3 and TRBJ2-3, with TRBD2 matching over 9 bases. This CDR3 contains 15 residues. Germline CDR1 is SGHNT and CDR2 is YENEEA. The V gene end was trimmed by 5 bases and the J gene end by 3 bases; junction bases not matched to a gene: 6. CDR3 residues: CASSPPTSGTDTQYF. In nucleotides, the CDR3 is TGTGCCAGCAGCCCACCGACTAGCGGAACAGATACGCAGTATTTT.

CDR3 DNA sequence: TGTGCCAACCCGGGACTAGCGGGAGCTCGAGATACGCAGTATTTT. Translated, it gives CANPGLAGARDTQYF. The rearrangement uses TRBV2 and TRBJ2-3, with TRBD2 matching 14 bases. Germline CDR1 and CDR2: SNHLY and FYNNEI. The CDR3 covers 15 residues. V dropped 10 bases and J dropped 5; count of bases not matched to a gene: 8.

The chain is built from TRBV19 and TRBJ2-1; 7 bases fit TRBD2. Germline V gene sequence: CDR1 LNHDA, CDR2 SQIVND (reference sequence). Trimming removed 5 bases from V and 8 bases from J; junction bases left unmatched: 3. The CDR3 has 12 residues. The CDR3 sequence: CASSLRGDEQFF. Written as DNA, the CDR3 is TGTGCCAGTAGTCTCCGGGGGGATGAGCAGTTCTTC.